One sample yielded the 31 T cell receptor beta chains listed below, sequenced in a study of blood T cell repertoires in COVID-19. Sequencing was performed with immunoSEQ multiplex PCR; in TCRdb, only in-frame clones are kept and a portion is missing. This sample has over 100,000 clones, with around 86% found just once. Sequencing was carried out using peripheral blood. The source of these receptors is a woman between 70 and 85 years old with COVID-19, enrolled during active disease.

The chain carries TRBV19 and TRBJ1-2; D is perhaps TRBD1 (5 bases). V was cut by 10 bases and J by 6 bases, with 18 bases left in between. The CDR3 is made up of 13 amino acids. Germline assignment: CDR1 LNHDA and CDR2 SQIVND (reference sequence). The CDR3 nucleotides are TGTGCCACAGCGTTTGCGGGGGTAAATGGCTACACCTTC. This sequence encodes CATAFAGVNGYTF.

This clone was observed a single time. The V and J genes are TRBV28 and TRBJ2-7, with 9 positions matching TRBD1. The germline V gene encodes CDR1 MDHEN and CDR2 SYDVKM. The junction had 4 bases not matched to a gene; V was cut back by 3 bases and J by 4 bases. The CDR3 runs to 14 residues. The CDR3 region has the DNA TGTGCCAGCAGTTTCCGACAGGGGGTGTACGAGCAGTACTTC. This encodes CASSFRQGVYEQYF.

The genes are TRBV11-1 and TRBJ2-7; 7 nucleotides line up with TRBD1. Germline V lookup: CDR1 SGHAT, CDR2 FQDESV (reference sequence). The CDR3 loop spans 12 amino acids. The junction had 2 bases not matched to a gene; V was cut back by 5 bases and J by 4 bases. For the CDR3, the DNA is TGTGCCAGCAGCCGGGACAGTTACGAGCAGTACTTC. It codes for CASSRDSYEQYF. The whole variable domain, remainder taken from reference TRBV11-1 and TRBJ2-7, is EAEVAQSPRYKITEKSQAVAFWCDPISGHATLYWYRQILGQGPELLVQFQDESVVDDSQLPKDRFSAERLKGVDSTLKIQPAELGDSAMYLCASSRDSYEQYFGPGTRLTVT.

The chain combines TRBV3-1 (or the pseudogene TRBV3-2) with TRBJ1-4, with 8 nucleotides matching TRBD1. The CDR3 consists of 17 residues. With V trimmed by 3 bases and J by 8 bases, 14 bases remained unmatched. CDR1 is LGHDT, CDR2 YNNKEL, per germline (reference sequence). Here the CDR3 DNA reads TGTGCCAGCAGCCAGGTTGATGGACAGGGAGGAGTGGAAAAACTGTTTTTT. Protein product: CASSQVDGQGGVEKLFF.

This chain connects TRBV16 to TRBJ1-5; TRBD1 aligns across 7 bases. CDR1 is KGHSY and CDR2 is FQNENV in the germline V gene. The junction had 10 bases not matched to a gene; V was cut back by 5 bases and J by 6 bases. The CDR3 loop spans 15 amino acids. DNA of the CDR3: TGTGCCAGCAGCGCCGACAGGGTGAGCGGTCAGCCCCAGCATTTT. This translates into CASSADRVSGQPQHF.

This chain links TRBV4-1 with TRBJ2-5; 9 bases align to TRBD1. The V segment lost 6 bases and the J segment 2 bases; nucleotides outside the gene matches: 13. The germline gives CDR1 MGHRA, CDR2 YSYEKL. CDR3 size: 17 residues. CDR3 sequence: CASSFGQGDREQETQYF. The CDR3 DNA sequence: TGCGCCAGCAGTTTCGGTCAGGGGGACAGGGAACAAGAGACCCAGTACTTC.

The CDR3 here is CASNGGGNSPLHF. DNA of the CDR3: TGTGCCAGCAACGGGGGTGGTAATTCACCCCTCCACTTT. J is TRBJ1-6 and V is TRBV25-1; D may be TRBD1 (5 bases). The CDR3 contains 13 residues. CDR1 and CDR2 from the germline V gene are MGHDK and SYGVNS. Trimming removed 7 bases from V and 6 bases from J, with 10 bases in between.

The chain links TRBV15 to TRBJ1-2, with TRBD1 identical over 8 bases. The ends lost 0 bases at V and 5 bases at J; junction bases unmatched: 2. The CDR3 is 14 amino acids. In germline, CDR1 is LNHNV, CDR2 YYDKDF (reference sequence). The CDR3 is CATSRDRTGYGYTF. CDR3 in DNA: TGTGCCACCAGCAGAGATAGGACAGGGTATGGCTACACCTTC.

This sequence joins TRBV5-5 and TRBJ1-1, with D perhaps TRBD1 (5 bases). This CDR3 has 14 amino acids. Germline V lookup: CDR1 SGHKS, CDR2 YYEKEE (reference sequence). Between the trimmed V and J ends, which lost 4 bases and 0 bases, there was a span of 10 bases. The CDR3 bases are TGTGCCAGCAGCGTGGGACTGATGAACACTGAAGCTTTCTTT. Its protein product is CASSVGLMNTEAFF.

This clone appeared many times. V and J are TRBV29-1 and TRBJ2-3; the match to TRBD2 covers 9 bases. The V segment lost 3 bases and the J segment 4 bases; nucleotides outside the gene matches: 5. CDR3 length equals 14 residues. Looked up from germline, CDR1 is SQVTM and CDR2 is ANQGSEA. CDR3: CSVDRLAGPDTQYF. DNA for the CDR3: TGCAGCGTTGATCGTCTAGCGGGGCCAGATACGCAGTATTTT.

V and J are TRBV11-2 and TRBJ1-2, with 8 bases lining up with TRBD1. The CDR3 extends over 17 amino acids. In germline, CDR1 is SGHAT, CDR2 FQNNGV. The V gene end was trimmed by 0 bases and the J gene end by 0 bases; junction bases not matched to a gene: 6. The CDR3 reads CASSLDPGGRANYGYTF. DNA for the CDR3: TGTGCCAGCAGCTTAGACCCAGGGGGCCGAGCTAACTATGGCTACACCTTC.

V and J are TRBV7-2 and TRBJ2-7; 12 positions agree with TRBD2. CDR3 length: 17 amino acids. Germline V gene lookup returns CDR1 SGHTA and CDR2 FQGNSA. V trimming: 5 bases; J trimming: 0 bases; junction bases outside the gene matches: 8. The CDR3 DNA follows: TGTGCCAGCAGCCAACGGACTAGCGGGATGAGCTCCTACGAGCAGTACTTC. Encoded protein: CASSQRTSGMSSYEQYF.

The CDR3 DNA is TGTGCCAGCAGTTATTGGGAGGGTTCATCCCAGGAGCCCCAGCATTTT. Amino acids: CASSYWEGSSQEPQHF. This chain connects TRBV6-6 to TRBJ1-5; D not certain. The CDR3 is 16 amino acids. V gave up 3 bases and J gave up 8 bases, with 20 bases separating them. CDR1 MNHNY and CDR2 SVGAGI come from the germline V gene (reference sequence).

This chain joins TRBV4-1 and TRBJ1-2, with 10 bases matching TRBD1. The V gene end was trimmed by 6 bases and the J gene end by 4 bases; junction bases not matched to a gene: 20. Germline CDR1 reads MGHRA; CDR2 reads YSYEKL. The CDR3 consists of 19 residues. The CDR3, as DNA: TGCGCCAGCAGTCAAAAGAACGACCCGGGACAGGGGAGGGTCTATGGCTACACCTTC. Protein product: CASSQKNDPGQGRVYGYTF.

The rearrangement joins TRBV10-3 to TRBJ1-1; D is unclear. The CDR3 runs to 12 residues. The germline V and J ends were trimmed by 2 bases and 7 bases, with 8 bases remaining between them. The germline V gene encodes CDR1 ENHRY and CDR2 SYGVKD. CDR3 DNA sequence: TGTGCCATCAGTGAGGAGGGCTTTGAAGCTTTCTTT. Translation: CAISEEGFEAFF.

The chain has TRBV4-2 and TRBJ2-3; D unresolved. The CDR3 totals 15 residues. The V end lost 2 bases, the J end lost 6 bases, and 15 bases lay between the germline ends. The germline V gene encodes CDR1 LGHNA and CDR2 YNFKEQ. Here the CDR3 DNA reads TGTGCCAGCAGCCAAACCTCACTCCCCAGGGATACGCAGTATTTT. Its protein product is CASSQTSLPRDTQYF.

The chain uses TRBV27 and TRBJ1-2, with 8 bases aligning to TRBD1. The CDR3 consists of 14 residues. V lost 6 bases to trimming and J lost 13 bases; unmatched junction nucleotides: 16. Germline V gives CDR1 MNHEY, CDR2 SMNVEV (reference sequence). The chain's CDR3 is CASRQPGQDLRSTF. The CDR3 DNA follows: TGTGCCAGCAGACAACCGGGACAGGATCTTCGCAGCACCTTC.

The gene calls are TRBV29-1 and TRBJ2-3; 10 bases match TRBD1. With V trimmed by 6 bases and J by 3 bases, 6 bases remained unmatched. The germline CDR1 and CDR2 sequences are SQVTM and ANQGSEA. This CDR3 spans 14 amino acids. CDR3 in amino acids: CSVKPGQGTDTQYF. The CDR3 DNA reads as TGCAGCGTGAAACCGGGACAGGGGACAGATACGCAGTATTTT.

The CDR3 protein is CASSEVMGGRGHSGYTF. For the CDR3, the DNA is TGTGCCAGCAGTGAAGTGATGGGTGGCAGGGGGCACTCTGGCTACACCTTC. The chain uses TRBV6-1 and TRBJ1-2; 8 nucleotides align to TRBD1. CDR3 length: 17 amino acids. The germline V gene encodes CDR1 MNHNS and CDR2 SASEGT. V shed 1 base and J 7 bases; nucleotides not matched to a gene: 14.

The chain combines TRBV2 with TRBJ1-5; D remains unclear. The CDR3 runs to 13 residues. The germline V gene has CDR1 SNHLY and CDR2 FYNNEI. The ends were cut back, 4 bases at V and 3 bases at J, with 7 bases in the middle. Here the CDR3 DNA reads TGTGCCAGCAGTGGAGGCCACAATCAGCCCCAGCATTTT. The encoded protein is CASSGGHNQPQHF.

V gene TRBV7-8 combines with J gene TRBJ2-5; a weak D match, TRBD2 (6 bases). Trimming cost V 1 base and J 1 base, with 7 bases left between them. CDR3 length: 14 amino acids. Germline V gene sequence: CDR1 SGHVS, CDR2 FQNEAQ. The CDR3: CASSLGSGQETQYF. CDR3 nucleotide sequence: TGTGCCAGCAGCTTAGGTAGCGGCCAAGAGACCCAGTACTTC.

This rearrangement joins TRBV5-1 to TRBJ2-2; tentatively, D is TRBD1 (5 bases). The CDR3 consists of 13 residues. Per germline, CDR1 SGHRS and CDR2 YFSETQ. Trimming stripped 4 bases from V and 6 bases from J, with 10 bases between. CDR3 DNA sequence: TGCGCCAGCAGCCCCGACAGACCCGGGGAGCTGTTTTTT. Amino acids: CASSPDRPGELFF.

The CDR3 region is CASSSGVYGYTF. For the CDR3, the DNA is TGTGCCAGCAGCTCAGGGGTCTATGGCTACACCTTC. The chain combines TRBV5-5 with TRBJ1-2; D might be TRBD1 (6 bases). V lost 3 bases and J 4 bases, leaving 7 bases between the germline ends. The CDR3 is made up of 12 amino acids. CDR1 is SGHKS, CDR2 YYEKEE, per germline (reference sequence).

The sample holds a few counts of this clone. This chain uses TRBV18 with TRBJ2-2; D is perhaps TRBD1 (6 bases). This CDR3 is built from 16 residues. Trimming took 1 base from V and 5 from J, leaving 14 bases between them. Germline CDR1 is KGHSH and CDR2 is LQKENI. CDR3 region: CASSPLGGAETGELFF. The CDR3, as DNA: TGTGCCAGCTCACCACTAGGGGGAGCGGAGACCGGGGAGCTGTTTTTT.

The CDR3 spells CASSLHGGGTNYGYTF. In DNA form, the CDR3 reads TGTGCCAGCAGCCTCCACGGCGGGGGAACAAACTATGGCTACACCTTC. The genes are TRBV11-2 and TRBJ1-2; possibly TRBD1 for D (5 bases). V lost 5 bases, J lost 2 bases, and 18 bases lay in between. Germline loops: CDR1 SGHAT, CDR2 FQNNGV. The length of the CDR3 is 16 residues.

This clone was picked up one time. V gene TRBV20-1 combines with J gene TRBJ2-3; D might be TRBD2 (6 bases). The CDR3 loop spans 11 amino acids. The V gene lost 6 bases and the J gene lost 14 bases, with 18 bases spanning the gap. Germline CDR1 is DFQATT and CDR2 is SNEGSKA (reference sequence). The chain's CDR3 is CSAPRGGMMYF. The CDR3 DNA is TGCAGTGCCCCGCGCGGAGGGATGATGTATTTT.

The chain recombines TRBV2 with TRBJ1-2; tentative D call: TRBD1 (6 bases). This CDR3 is built from 15 residues. CDR1 is SNHLY, CDR2 FYNNEI, per germline. V was clipped by 0 bases and J by 5 bases, with 13 bases between them. DNA of the CDR3: TGTGCCAGCAGTGAAGCGAGGGGGGGATGGTATGGCTACACCTTC. This codes for CASSEARGGWYGYTF.

The rearrangement joins TRBV28 to TRBJ1-5; D may be TRBD1 (6 bases). The CDR3 is 14 residues long. The germline CDR1 and CDR2 sequences are MDHEN and SYDVKM. The ends were cut back, 2 bases at V and 5 bases at J, with 10 bases in the middle. The CDR3: CASSLGQTYQPQHF. The CDR3 DNA reads TGTGCCAGCAGTTTAGGACAGACCTATCAGCCCCAGCATTTT.

The V call is TRBV19, the J call TRBJ1-1; D remains ambiguous. Per the germline V gene, CDR1 is LNHDA and CDR2 is SQIVND (reference sequence). The CDR3 runs to 15 residues. V shed 6 bases and J shed 1 base, with 15 bases lying between them. The CDR3: CASRAIEGKNTEAFF. The CDR3 DNA follows: TGTGCCAGTAGGGCGATTGAGGGAAAGAACACTGAAGCTTTCTTT.

The V gene is TRBV6-6, the J gene TRBJ2-5; 7 bases line up with TRBD1. The CDR3 is 15 amino acids. Germline V lookup: CDR1 MNHNY, CDR2 SVGAGI (reference sequence). With 10 bases clipped from V and 5 bases from J, the junction kept 16 bases outside the gene matches. CDR3 nucleotides: TGTGCCACTTCGACAGGGCTAGGCATCGGGGAGACCCAGTACTTC. Translating gives CATSTGLGIGETQYF.

The gene calls are TRBV5-4 and TRBJ2-7, with TRBD2 matching over 9 bases. The CDR3 loop spans 15 amino acids. Germline V CDR1 and CDR2: SGHNT, YYREEE (reference sequence). After removal of 0 bases from V and 2 bases from J, the junction contained 3 bases not matched to a gene. The CDR3 spells CASSLGLADTYEQYF. The CDR3 region has the DNA TGTGCCAGCAGCTTGGGACTAGCGGATACCTACGAGCAGTACTTC.